This T cell receptor beta chain was found in a study of cytomegalovirus exposure and HLA in healthy donors. Findings of the study overall: There were three CMV-associated chains whose specificity for CMV antigens was confirmed in vitro.

Germline CDR1 reads LNHNV; CDR2 reads YYDKDF (reference sequence). This CDR3 is built from 14 residues. Trimming took 6 bases from V and 10 from J; bases not matched to a gene: 6. Here immunoSEQ multiplex PCR was the method, and the copy in TCRdb shows in-frame clones only, minus some. The data show roughly 260,000 clones, with around 87% seen just once and about 3% held by the top ten. Of note for this clone: Its antigen is undetermined. Other DNA sequences from this sample encode an identical CDR3 as well.

The chain is built from TRBV15 and TRBJ1-6, with 10 bases fitting TRBD1. The sequence came from a man between 18 and 35 years old in good health and CMV-seronegative. The sample was PBMCs. CDR3 residues: CATSRDRGGSPLHF. CDR3 bases: TGTGCCACCAGTAGGGACAGGGGTGGATCACCCCTCCACTTT.